This T cell receptor beta chain came from a study of blood T cell repertoires in COVID-19 (dated by TCRdb to about 2020). For the wider study: Samples covering the acute and convalescent phases of COVID-19 were provided by collaborators in the United States, Italy and Spain. The repertoires were released in a freely available public database intended as a resource for research on the immune response to SARS-CoV-2. Nearly every sample came with metadata listing a de-identified subject ID, COVID-19 status, age in years and sex. The prospective study material was composed of cDNA or gDNA derived from T cells, B-cell-depleted T cells, or PBMCs. Where HLA class I and class II types were available, the types were taken from metadata supplied by the sample provider, not from assay-based typing. The samples were drawn from two sources: the first 160 participants of the ongoing ImmuneRACE study, and 1,000 to 1,500 subjects contributed by 6 global collaborators. Subjects who had been exposed to COVID-19, were actively infected with it, or had recovered from it provided the deeply sampled blood TCRbeta repertoires that made up the dataset. Study-level results and caveats: The quantity of clinical and demographic metadata differed by source and by participant and was supplied without curation.

Notes on this clone: There is no known antigen for this receptor. Per-nucleotide qualities are absent, and no much larger clonotype sits a single base away.

The CDR3 numbers 18 residues from cysteine through phenylalanine. Only the CDR3 DNA is retained, 54 bases long and in frame from the first base. V loses 4 bases of germline sequence and J loses 6 bases, and the interval between the two ends is 24 bases. The CDR1 and CDR2 encoded by the germline V gene are SGHAT and FQNNGV. TCRbeta CDR3 regions were amplified from genomic DNA using the immunoSEQ Assay, a bias-controlled multiplex PCR. The authors processed their data as follows. Within the assay, amplification of reference gene primers was used to estimate how many nucleated cells each sample contained. Sequence reads were collapsed and filtered to measure the absolute abundance of every unique TCRbeta CDR3 rearrangement. Productive Simpson clonality was computed per sample as the square root of Simpson's diversity index over productive rearrangements. TCRdb mirrors the immuneACCESS table, restricted to in-frame sequences. Some clones are absent from its copies; in checked studies, under half trace to an unresolved V gene, and the reason for the others is unknown. V, J and clone size reflect that table, while D and trimming were determined from the DNA. Within this sample are 400,000 to 500,000 clones, with over 75% of them counted one time only. The ten largest clones capture 1.2% to 1.5% of the sample.

Participants in the prospective study were enrolled through a virtual design, were aged roughly 18 to 90 years, and lived in some 24 United States geographic areas. To assign participants to cohorts, the prospective study relied on clinical history that participants themselves reported in a screening survey and a study questionnaire. A participant counted as exposed if, within 2 weeks of entering the study, that participant had been in contact with someone who had a PCR-confirmed or clinician-diagnosed COVID-19 case. In the prospective study, whole blood, serum and a nasopharyngeal or oropharyngeal swab were collected from each participant by mobile phlebotomists. Participants in the prospective study had the option to provide additional blood draws and questionnaires over an approximately 2-month period. Prospective study blood samples were shipped either frozen or at room temperature before DNA extraction.

Sequenced input: PBMCs or T cells enriched from blood (not recorded which). The TCR sequence derives from a woman under 30 who had been exposed to COVID-19. The chain employs TRBV11-2 and TRBJ2-2; TRBD1 is perhaps the D gene, given 5 matching bases. DNA sequence: TGTGCCAGCAGCTCGTACTCCTCCCCCGACAGACATTCCGGGGAGCTGTTTTTT. It translates as CASSSYSSPDRHSGELFF.